Described below is a single T cell receptor (beta chain) sequence and its context. These data come from a study of glioma-infiltrating T cells after dendritic cell vaccination. About the study: Samples are from glioblastoma patients in Phase I and II dendritic cell vaccine trials.

V trimming: 3 bases; J trimming: 7 bases; junction bases outside the gene matches: 11. Germline V CDR1 and CDR2: SEHNR, FQNEAQ (reference sequence). The CDR3 has 16 residues. Method: immunoSEQ multiplex PCR; TCRdb's copy keeps in-frame clones and lacks some. The sample records tens of thousands of clones, over 75% being singletons. Time point given: after dendritic cell vaccination, including at tumor progression/relapse. The material was blood, obtained after dendritic cell vaccination. The chain couples TRBV7-9 to TRBJ2-2; 7 nucleotides match TRBD2. This clonotype originated in a human donor with glioblastoma. This CDR3 reads CASSFRSGTMIGELFF. As DNA, the CDR3 is TGTGCCAGCAGCTTCCGAAGCGGGACGATGATCGGGGAGCTGTTTTTT.